The present T cell receptor (beta chain) was sequenced within a study of cytomegalovirus exposure and HLA in healthy donors. The study, taken as a whole, reports: A few chains linked to CMV were shown in vitro to be specific for CMV antigens. When analyzed later, a missense DCLRE1C variant was found to be linked to TCR beta V- and J-gene trimming. According to a later analysis, most TCR beta chains associated with CMV appeared HLA-restricted.

The PCR contained 60 Vbeta and 13 Jbeta primers. Method: immunoSEQ multiplex PCR; TCRdb's copy keeps in-frame clones and lacks some. The sample lists around 150,000 clones, almost 80% occurring once. As regards this clone: Its antigen is undetermined.

The CDR3 sequence is 13 residues long. In germline, CDR1 is LNHDA, CDR2 SQIVND (reference sequence). V was trimmed by 10 bases and J by 5 bases, leaving 17 bases between them. Sequencing input: PBMCs. This rearrangement joins TRBV19 to TRBJ1-1; maybe TRBD1 (5 bases). This clonotype originated in a woman in her twenties or thirties in good health and CMV-seronegative. In DNA form, the CDR3 reads TGTGCCACATTGGGGGGGTTTATAACTGAAGCTTTCTTT. Protein: CATLGGFITEAFF.